These 12 T cell receptor beta chains share one sample of origin, sequenced in a study of OX40 agonist ivuxolimab in advanced cancers. Clones were sequenced by immunoSEQ multiplex PCR, and TCRdb holds only the in-frame ones, with some missing. The data contain roughly 80,000 clones, over 75% of them singletons. This sample comprised CD4+ or CD8+ T cells sorted from blood, obtained in a trial of the OX40 agonist ivuxolimab. The receptors shown here come from an adult with an advanced solid tumor such as melanoma, head and neck, liver or kidney cancer.

The chain uses TRBV6-6 and TRBJ1-1; 8 nucleotides match TRBD1. The junction had 2 bases not matched to a gene; V was cut back by 4 bases and J by 1 base. Germline-derived CDR1 and CDR2 are MNHNY and SVGAGI (reference sequence). The CDR3 has 14 amino acids. The CDR3 is CASSWTGRNTEAFF. CDR3 DNA sequence: TGTGCCAGCAGTTGGACAGGGAGGAACACTGAAGCTTTCTTT.

The J gene is TRBJ2-2, the V gene TRBV7-2, with D unresolved. Germline-derived CDR1 and CDR2 are SGHTA and FQGNSA. V was cut by 7 bases and J by 6 bases, with 15 bases left in between. This CDR3 has 14 residues. CDR3: CASNPDTLAGELFF. The CDR3 DNA reads TGTGCCAGCAACCCCGATACGTTGGCCGGGGAGCTGTTTTTT.

The chain has TRBV27 and TRBJ2-1, with TRBD2 identical over 9 bases. The CDR3 is 18 amino acids. In germline, CDR1 is MNHEY, CDR2 SMNVEV (reference sequence). V shed 3 bases and J 7 bases; nucleotides not matched to a gene: 16. In DNA, the CDR3 is TGTGCCAGCAGTTTTCGGCCGAGGACTAGCGTTTATTATAATGAGCAGTTCTTC. Amino acids: CASSFRPRTSVYYNEQFF.

The V and J genes are TRBV28 and TRBJ1-1; D gene unclear. The V gene lost 6 bases and the J gene lost 0 bases, with 8 bases spanning the gap. The CDR3 is 13 amino acids. Germline V CDR1 and CDR2: MDHEN, SYDVKM. CDR3 protein: CASSGPMNTEAFF. The DNA of the CDR3 is TGTGCCAGCAGCGGACCGATGAACACTGAAGCTTTCTTT.

The chain combines TRBV7-2 with TRBJ1-2; D is unresolved. This CDR3 has 13 residues. V shed 4 bases and J shed 5 bases, with 11 bases lying between them. CDR1 is SGHTA, CDR2 FQGNSA, per germline. The CDR3 nucleotides are TGTGCCAGCAGCTCCCGCAGGAGTTATGGCTACACCTTC. It encodes CASSSRRSYGYTF.

The gene calls are TRBV7-9 and TRBJ1-2; D gene uncertain. With 1 base removed from V and 6 bases from J, the gap between germline ends came to 9 bases. This CDR3 is 13 amino acids long. The germline V gene encodes CDR1 SEHNR and CDR2 FQNEAQ (reference sequence). Here the CDR3 DNA reads TGTGCCAGCAGCTTAGAAGGATCCAATGGCTACACCTTC. Translated, it gives CASSLEGSNGYTF.

This clone occurred a few times. The rearrangement links TRBV5-1 to TRBJ2-3, with D possibly called TRBD1 or TRBD2 (6 bases each). This CDR3 contains 14 residues. V lost 4 bases and J lost 4, with 13 bases in between. The germline gives CDR1 SGHRS, CDR2 YFSETQ. The CDR3 DNA reads TGCGCCAGCAGCCCGGGGGCAGTCTCAGATACGCAGTATTTT. The encoded protein is CASSPGAVSDTQYF.

J is TRBJ1-3 and V is TRBV14; unclear D gene. Germline CDR1 reads SGHDN; CDR2 reads FVKESK. V shed 0 bases and J shed 0 bases, with 9 bases lying between them. CDR3 length: 16 amino acids. The chain's CDR3 is CASSQEKGFSGNTIYF. The CDR3 DNA follows: TGTGCCAGCAGCCAAGAGAAGGGATTCTCTGGAAACACCATATATTTT.

The genes are TRBV2 and TRBJ2-7, with 9 bases that match TRBD1. The germline V gene has CDR1 SNHLY and CDR2 FYNNEI. V was pared by 7 bases and J by 6 bases, with 13 bases of the junction left unmatched. The CDR3 is 15 amino acids. This chain's CDR3 is CASTPLKGQGSEQYF. CDR3 nucleotides: TGTGCCAGCACCCCTTTGAAGGGACAGGGTTCCGAGCAGTACTTC.

The chain links TRBV6-5 to TRBJ1-1; no clear D. The germline V gene encodes CDR1 MNHEY and CDR2 SVGAGI. V gave up 6 bases and J gave up 1 base, with 9 bases separating them. The CDR3 spans 13 residues. The chain's CDR3 is CASRLQQNTEAFF. The DNA for the CDR3 is TGTGCCAGCAGGCTTCAGCAGAACACTGAAGCTTTCTTT.

This clone has more than one count but fewer than ten. The rearrangement uses TRBV11-3 and TRBJ2-2; D is uncertain. The germline V and J ends were trimmed by 4 bases and 8 bases, with 8 bases remaining between them. This CDR3 region has 12 residues. CDR1 is SGHNT, CDR2 YENEEA, per germline. As DNA, the CDR3 is TGTGCCAGCAGCTCTGGGTCAGGGGAGCTGTTTTTT. Its protein is CASSSGSGELFF.

The chain employs TRBV6-5 and TRBJ2-7, with a possible D match to TRBD1 (5 bases). CDR1 and CDR2 from the germline V gene are MNHEY and SVGAGI. Trimming removed 9 bases at V and 2 bases at J, with 17 bases between. This CDR3 is built from 14 residues. DNA for the CDR3: TGTGCCAGTCGGACAAACCGGCCCCCCTACGAGCAGTACGTC. Its protein product is CASRTNRPPYEQYV.